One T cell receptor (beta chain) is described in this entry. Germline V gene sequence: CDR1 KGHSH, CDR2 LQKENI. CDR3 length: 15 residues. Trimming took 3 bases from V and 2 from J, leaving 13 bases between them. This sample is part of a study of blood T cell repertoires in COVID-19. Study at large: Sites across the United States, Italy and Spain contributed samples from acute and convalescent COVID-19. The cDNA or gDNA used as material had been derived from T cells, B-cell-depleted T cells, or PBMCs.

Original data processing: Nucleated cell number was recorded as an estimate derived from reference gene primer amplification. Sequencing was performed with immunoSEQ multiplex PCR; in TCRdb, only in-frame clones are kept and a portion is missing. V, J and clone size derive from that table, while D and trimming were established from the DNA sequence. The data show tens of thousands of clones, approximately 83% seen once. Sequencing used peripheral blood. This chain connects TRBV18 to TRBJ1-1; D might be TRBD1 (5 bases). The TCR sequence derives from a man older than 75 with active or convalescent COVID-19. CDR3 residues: CASSPRGGDNTEAFF. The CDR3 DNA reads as TGTGCCAGCTCACCTCGTGGGGGGGATAACACTGAAGCTTTCTTT.